This TCR beta chain comes out of a study of tumor-infiltrating lymphocytes in localized non-small cell lung cancer. V was cut by 7 bases and J by 3 bases, with 10 bases left in between. The germline CDR1 and CDR2 sequences are SNHLY and FYNNEI. CDR3 size: 12 residues. The data were produced by immunoSEQ multiplex PCR, yet TCRdb's version contains in-frame clones alone and is incomplete. Of nearly 9,500 clones listed, almost 85% are singletons. This clone showed up just a few times. This chain links TRBV2 with TRBJ2-7; no reliable D call. The TCR sequence derives from a human donor with non-small cell lung cancer. Sequences were obtained from uninvolved lung tissue not adjacent to the tumor. CDR3 sequence reads: CASIQSNYEQYF. In nucleotides, the CDR3 is TGTGCCAGCATACAGAGCAACTACGAGCAGTACTTC.